Shown below are 12 T cell receptor beta chains from a single sample sequenced in a study of shared clonotypes between healthy human individuals. The repertoire was sequenced with immunoSEQ multiplex PCR; TCRdb's copy has only in-frame clones and lacks some. The repertoire consists of roughly 1 million clones, with about 75% occurring once and the leading ten covering about 1.4%. Material: memory CD4+ T cells sorted from blood. As to subset: CD45RA-negative fraction. The receptors were gathered from a man younger than 30 in good health.

This chain's CDR3 is CASRPSGTGRETQYF. CDR3 nucleotides: TGTGCCAGCAGGCCTAGCGGGACAGGGAGGGAGACCCAGTACTTC. The J gene is TRBJ2-5, the V gene TRBV6-5; D is tentatively TRBD1 or TRBD2 (9 bases each). Per the germline V gene, CDR1 is MNHEY and CDR2 is SVGAGI. The CDR3 runs 15 residues. The V gene lost 6 bases and the J gene lost 5 bases, with 19 bases spanning the gap.

The chain couples TRBV28 to TRBJ1-1; the D is unclear. The CDR3 totals 13 residues. Trimming took 4 bases from V and 6 from J, leaving 12 bases between them. Germline CDR1 reads MDHEN; CDR2 reads SYDVKM. CDR3 sequence reads: CASSSSPTPEAFF. The CDR3 coding sequence is TGTGCCAGCAGTTCGTCCCCAACTCCTGAAGCTTTCTTT. Looking up the rest from reference TRBV28 and TRBJ1-1 gives the full variable domain: DVKVTQSSRYLVKRTGEKVFLECVQDMDHENMFWYRQDPGLGLRLIYFSYDVKMKEKGDIPEGYSVSREKKERFSLILESASTNQTSMYLCASSSSPTPEAFFGQGTRLTVV.

The rearrangement links TRBV4-1 to TRBJ1-1, with D tentatively TRBD1 (6 bases). CDR3 length: 15 residues. Germline CDR1 and CDR2: MGHRA and YSYEKL. The V end lost 1 base, the J end lost 6 bases, and 15 bases lay between the germline ends. The chain's CDR3 is CASSQVGGGSAEAFF. DNA of the CDR3: TGCGCCAGCAGCCAAGTTGGAGGGGGGAGCGCTGAAGCTTTCTTT.

The rearrangement links TRBV5-4 to TRBJ1-6; TRBD1 matches at 9 bases. V gave up 3 bases and J gave up 10 bases; unmatched junction bases: 8. The CDR3 length is 15 residues. In germline, CDR1 is SGHNT, CDR2 YYREEE (reference sequence). CDR3 in amino acids: CASSSTGGVRSPLHF. The CDR3 region has the DNA TGTGCCAGCAGCTCAACAGGGGGCGTCAGGTCACCCCTCCACTTT.

Turning to this clone: The same CDR3 arises from other DNA sequences in this sample as well. V is TRBV5-6 and J is TRBJ2-1; 8 bases line up with TRBD2. Germline assignment: CDR1 SGHDT and CDR2 YYEEEE. V shed 0 bases, J shed 3 bases, and the junction held 2 bases outside the gene matches. The CDR3 sequence is 15 residues long. The CDR3 bases are TGTGCCAGCAGCTTGGGGCTAGCGGGCTACAATGAGCAGTTCTTC. The encoded protein is CASSLGLAGYNEQFF.

The gene calls are TRBV7-2 and TRBJ2-4, with 7 bases aligning to TRBD2. Germline V gene data show CDR1 as SGHTA and CDR2 as FQGNSA. The CDR3 is 17 residues long. Trimming removed 2 bases from V and 2 bases from J; junction bases left unmatched: 9. The CDR3 reads CASSLFASGDSKNIQYF. The CDR3 nucleotides are TGTGCCAGCAGCTTATTTGCTAGCGGAGACTCCAAAAACATTCAGTACTTC.

The V and J genes are TRBV2 and TRBJ1-2, with 10 bases aligning to TRBD1. Losses at the gene ends were 5 bases for V and 8 bases for J; bases not matched to a gene: 11. The germline gives CDR1 SNHLY, CDR2 FYNNEI. CDR3 length: 15 residues. CDR3 amino acids: CASSPRTGGIGGYTF. CDR3 DNA sequence: TGTGCCAGCAGTCCCCGGACAGGGGGGATTGGGGGCTACACCTTC.

The chain joins TRBV7-2 to TRBJ2-2; D may be TRBD1 or TRBD2 (5 bases each). Trimming shortened V by 2 bases and J by 0 bases, and 10 bases separated the two germline ends. The CDR3 totals 16 residues. Germline assignment: CDR1 SGHTA and CDR2 FQGNSA. CDR3 nucleotide sequence: TGTGCCAGCAGCTTATATGGGGACGCGAACACCGGGGAGCTGTTTTTT. The encoded protein is CASSLYGDANTGELFF. The full variable domain, with the rest looked up from reference TRBV7-2 and TRBJ2-2, is GAGVSQSPSNKVTEKGKDVELRCDPISGHTALYWYRQSLGQGLEFLIYFQGNSAPDKSGLPSDRFSAERTGGSVSTLTIQRTQQEDSAVYLCASSLYGDANTGELFFGEGSRLTVL.

This clone has ten or more counts. This CDR3 is also generated by other DNA sequences in the sample. The rearrangement joins TRBV18 to TRBJ2-1, with D tentatively TRBD1 (5 bases). Germline-derived CDR1 and CDR2 are KGHSH and LQKENI. There are 13 residues in the CDR3. The ends were cut back, 0 bases at V and 10 bases at J, with 10 bases in the middle. The CDR3: CASSPPQNREQFF. The CDR3 coding sequence is TGTGCCAGCTCACCACCGCAGAACAGGGAGCAGTTCTTC.

The V call is TRBV5-1, the J call TRBJ2-3; TRBD1 aligns across 7 bases. This CDR3 comprises 17 residues. Looked up from germline, CDR1 is SGHRS and CDR2 is YFSETQ. Trimming at V came to 0 bases and at J to 2 bases, leaving 9 bases not matched to a gene. CDR3 nucleotide sequence: TGCGCCAGCAGCTTGGCCGAGACAGGGCCCCACACAGATACGCAGTATTTT. This gives the protein CASSLAETGPHTDTQYF.

This sequence joins TRBV7-7 and TRBJ2-1; D might be TRBD1 (6 bases). This CDR3 is built from 15 residues. CDR1 is SSHAT, CDR2 FNYEAQ, per germline (reference sequence). Here the CDR3 reads CASDLKGDGYNEQFF. CDR3 sequence (DNA): TGTGCTAGCGACCTCAAGGGGGACGGATACAATGAGCAGTTCTTC.

As for this clone: Other DNA variants within this sample encode the same CDR3. This chain connects TRBV6-1 to TRBJ2-7, with 7 bases aligning to TRBD1. The CDR3 covers 14 residues. Germline trimming cut 2 bases from V and 2 bases from J; bases unmatched to any gene: 3. In germline, CDR1 is MNHNS, CDR2 SASEGT. CDR3 in DNA: TGTGCCAGCAGTGAACCAGGGACAGCCTACGAGCAGTACTTC. The encoded protein is CASSEPGTAYEQYF.